The next 22 T cell receptor beta chains were all read from a single sample in a study of shared clonotypes between healthy human individuals. Method: immunoSEQ multiplex PCR; TCRdb's copy keeps in-frame clones and lacks some. This sample has 760,000 or so clones, with 95% to 97% found just once. Naive CD8 cells, CD45RO-negative and positively selected for CCR7, excluded terminally differentiated effector memory CD45RA+ cells. The sample was naive CD8+ T cells sorted from blood. These receptors came from a man under 40 in good health.

The chain has TRBV6-5 and TRBJ1-1; no firm D call. The germline CDR1 and CDR2 sequences are MNHEY and SVGAGI. The length of the CDR3 is 13 residues. The ends were cut back, 6 bases at V and 0 bases at J, with 8 bases in the middle. The CDR3 here is CASRGKLNTEAFF. The DNA for the CDR3 is TGTGCCAGCAGGGGGAAGTTGAACACTGAAGCTTTCTTT.

V gene TRBV5-6 combines with J gene TRBJ2-2; no reliable D call. CDR1 is SGHDT, CDR2 YYEEEE, per germline. This CDR3 has 12 residues. V lost 0 bases and J lost 6, with 3 bases in between. The CDR3 loop is CASSLVPGELFF. The CDR3 region has the DNA TGTGCCAGCAGCTTGGTCCCCGGGGAGCTGTTTTTT.

The J gene is TRBJ2-3, the V gene TRBV18, with D tentatively TRBD2 (5 bases). The germline V and J ends were trimmed by 3 bases and 10 bases, with 8 bases remaining between them. The germline gives CDR1 KGHSH, CDR2 LQKENI. The CDR3 totals 11 residues. The CDR3, as DNA: TGTGCCAGCTCACCGGAGGCGGCGCAGTATTTT. Translating gives CASSPEAAQYF.

The DNA of the CDR3 is TGTGCCTGGGGTCGACAGCCGGAGCAGTACTTC. This sequence encodes CAWGRQPEQYF. V and J are TRBV30 and TRBJ2-7; possible D gene TRBD1, 5 bases. This CDR3 contains 11 residues. V was shortened by 5 bases and J by 7 bases, with 12 bases between the two germline ends. CDR1 is GTSNPN, CDR2 SVGIG, per germline (reference sequence).

The chain employs TRBV28 and TRBJ2-1, with TRBD2 as a possible D gene (6 bases). V was trimmed by 5 bases and J by 2 bases, leaving 13 bases between them. Per germline, CDR1 MDHEN and CDR2 SYDVKM. CDR3 size: 15 residues. CDR3 protein: CASSRELGPYNEQFF. CDR3 sequence (DNA): TGTGCCAGCAGTCGGGAGCTCGGGCCCTACAATGAGCAGTTCTTC.

The V and J genes are TRBV11-2 and TRBJ2-7; 10 nucleotides agree with TRBD2. Germline V lookup: CDR1 SGHAT, CDR2 FQNNGV. The CDR3 length is 15 residues. V lost 3 bases, J lost 2 bases, and 4 bases stayed unmatched. The CDR3 spells CASSFLAGAPYEQYF. The DNA of the CDR3 is TGTGCCAGCAGCTTCCTAGCGGGGGCTCCCTACGAGCAGTACTTC.

J is TRBJ2-7 and V is TRBV30, with TRBD1 matching over 9 bases. CDR3 size: 13 residues. From germline, CDR1 is GTSNPN and CDR2 SVGIG (reference sequence). V gave up 8 bases and J gave up 6 bases; unmatched junction bases: 11. CDR3 amino acids: CAGDAGQGREQYF. CDR3 coding DNA: TGTGCCGGGGACGCGGGACAGGGTCGCGAGCAGTACTTC.

This chain links TRBV14 with TRBJ2-7; D may be TRBD1 or TRBD2 (5 bases each). In germline, CDR1 is SGHDN, CDR2 FVKESK. The CDR3 spans 16 residues. Trimming left V 6 bases short and J 2 bases short, with 20 bases between. This CDR3 is CASSPIFGGSTYEQYF. CDR3 nucleotides: TGTGCCAGCAGTCCGATATTTGGGGGTAGTACCTACGAGCAGTACTTC.

The chain employs TRBV9 and TRBJ2-5, with 9 nucleotides matching TRBD2. The end of the DNA fits TRBJ2-7 better, so the J call may be wrong. The CDR3 has 14 residues. The germline gives CDR1 SGDLS, CDR2 YYNGEE. CDR3 protein: CASSPRTSVYEQYF. The CDR3 DNA reads TGTGCCAGCAGCCCGCGGACTAGCGTGTACGAGCAGTACTTC.

J is TRBJ2-7 and V is TRBV11-2, with D tentatively TRBD2 (6 bases). This CDR3 contains 13 residues. Germline V gene lookup returns CDR1 SGHAT and CDR2 FQNNGV. V lost 5 bases, J lost 7 bases, and 15 bases lay in between. CDR3 DNA: TGTGCCAGCAGCCGGAGGGACTCTTGGGAGCAGTACTTC. Translated, it gives CASSRRDSWEQYF.

This clone has just one count. V gene TRBV6-5 combines with J gene TRBJ1-4; D is ambiguous. The V end was cut by 5 bases, the J end by 5 bases, with 12 bases between. The CDR3 has 14 amino acids. Germline values: CDR1 MNHEY, CDR2 SVGAGI. CDR3 coding DNA: TGTGCCAGCAGTAAGAGCACAGTGAATGAAAAACTGTTTTTT. Translating it yields CASSKSTVNEKLFF.

V is TRBV18 and J is TRBJ2-7, with 12 bases lining up with TRBD1. The germline V gene has CDR1 KGHSH and CDR2 LQKENI. After removal of 6 bases from V and 4 bases from J, the junction contained 10 bases not matched to a gene. The CDR3 extends over 16 amino acids. The CDR3 protein is CASSPAGTGGAYEQYF. DNA for the CDR3: TGTGCCAGCTCGCCCGCCGGGACAGGGGGCGCGTACGAGCAGTACTTC.

The V and J genes are TRBV28 and TRBJ2-7, with TRBD2 matching over 7 bases. This CDR3 is built from 14 residues. Germline V gene data show CDR1 as MDHEN and CDR2 as SYDVKM. V shed 7 bases and J 1 base; nucleotides not matched to a gene: 7. The CDR3 reads CASTLAGESYEQYF. The CDR3 nucleotides are TGTGCCAGCACCCTTGCGGGAGAATCCTACGAGCAGTACTTC.

The chain recombines TRBV27 with TRBJ1-2; 7 bases line up with TRBD1. The CDR3 consists of 13 residues. The V and J ends lost 5 bases and 4 bases, in that order; junction bases with no gene match: 4. CDR1 is MNHEY and CDR2 is SMNVEV in the germline V gene (reference sequence). CDR3 residues: CASSETGSYGYTF. In nucleotides, the CDR3 is TGTGCCAGCAGTGAGACAGGGTCCTATGGCTACACCTTC.

The chain uses TRBV2 and TRBJ2-2, with 7 bases that match TRBD2. J gave up 5 bases and V 8 bases, and 2 bases lay outside the gene matches. Germline V gene sequence: CDR1 SNHLY, CDR2 FYNNEI. This CDR3 spans 12 amino acids. The CDR3 loop is CASLGGTGELFF. Written as DNA, the CDR3 is TGTGCCAGCTTGGGGGGGACCGGGGAGCTGTTTTTT.

The chain couples TRBV7-9 to TRBJ2-1; a weak D match, TRBD2 (6 bases). This CDR3 has 14 residues. Germline lookup yields CDR1 SEHNR and CDR2 FQNEAQ (reference sequence). The V end lost 5 bases, the J end lost 5 bases, and 13 bases lay between the germline ends. CDR3 sequence (DNA): TGTGCCAGCAGCCACGGGAGAACCAACAATGAGCAGTTCTTC. Amino acid sequence: CASSHGRTNNEQFF.

The chain links TRBV9 to TRBJ2-3, with D hard to call. The CDR3 contains 15 residues. V lost 4 bases and J lost 5, with 17 bases in between. CDR1 and CDR2 from the germline V gene are SGDLS and YYNGEE. The CDR3 is CASSPHGPGVDTQYF. The CDR3 nucleotides read TGTGCCAGCAGCCCCCACGGACCGGGTGTAGATACGCAGTATTTT.

Notes on this clone: Other DNA sequences within the sample encode an identical CDR3. The chain uses TRBV5-1 and TRBJ1-1, with D maybe TRBD1 (5 bases). V lost 0 bases and J 3 bases, leaving 9 bases between the germline ends. Germline V gene lookup returns CDR1 SGHRS and CDR2 YFSETQ. This CDR3 is built from 14 residues. As DNA, the CDR3 is TGCGCCAGCAGCTTGGGGCAGGGATACACTGAAGCTTTCTTT. It yields the protein CASSLGQGYTEAFF.

This chain joins TRBV10-3 and TRBJ2-4; D may be TRBD1 (6 bases). V was trimmed by 2 bases and J by 4 bases, leaving 12 bases between them. The CDR3 sequence is 15 residues long. Germline assignment: CDR1 ENHRY and CDR2 SYGVKD. The CDR3 coding sequence is TGTGCCATCAGTGAGGTTAGGACAGCTAAAAACATTCAGTACTTC. Its protein product is CAISEVRTAKNIQYF.

The V and J genes are TRBV29-1 and TRBJ2-1, with TRBD2 matching over 12 bases. V was pared by 6 bases and J by 9 bases, with 6 bases of the junction left unmatched. Per germline, CDR1 SQVTM and CDR2 ANQGSEA. The CDR3 consists of 13 residues. CDR3 coding DNA: TGCAGCGTGGCTAGCGGGAGGGCCCTTGAGCAGTTCTTC. Amino acids: CSVASGRALEQFF.

The chain carries TRBV27 and TRBJ2-3, with D perhaps being TRBD1 or TRBD2 (5 bases each). There are 16 residues in the CDR3. V shed 0 bases and J shed 2 bases, with 12 bases lying between them. Germline V gene sequence: CDR1 MNHEY, CDR2 SMNVEV (reference sequence). In DNA form, the CDR3 reads TGTGCCAGCAGTTTATCGATCGGGGACCTCACAGATACGCAGTATTTT. Its translation: CASSLSIGDLTDTQYF.

This sequence joins TRBV27 and TRBJ2-4; D may match TRBD1 or TRBD2 (5 bases each). Germline values: CDR1 MNHEY, CDR2 SMNVEV (reference sequence). V dropped 8 bases and J dropped 8 bases, with 28 bases sitting between them. The CDR3 sequence is 17 residues long. Here the CDR3 reads CASLPLGTGLRMDIQYF. DNA of the CDR3: TGTGCCAGCCTCCCTTTGGGGACCGGTTTGAGGATGGACATTCAGTACTTC.